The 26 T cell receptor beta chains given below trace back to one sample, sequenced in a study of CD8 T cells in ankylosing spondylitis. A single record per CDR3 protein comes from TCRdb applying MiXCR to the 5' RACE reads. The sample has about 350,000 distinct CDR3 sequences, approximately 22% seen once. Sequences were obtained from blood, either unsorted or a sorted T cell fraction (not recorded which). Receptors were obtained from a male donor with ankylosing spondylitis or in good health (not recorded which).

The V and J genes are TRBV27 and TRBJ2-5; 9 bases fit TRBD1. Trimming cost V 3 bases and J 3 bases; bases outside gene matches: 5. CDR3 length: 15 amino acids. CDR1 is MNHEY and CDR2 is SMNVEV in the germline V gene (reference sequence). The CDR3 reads CASSLDRDREETQYF. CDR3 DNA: TGTGCCAGCAGTTTGGACCGGGACAGGGAAGAGACCCAGTACTTC.

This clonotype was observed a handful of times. The CDR3 DNA reads TGTGCCAGCAGCTCAGGGGGTAGGGAGGGGATAGACAATGAGCAGTTCTTC. Residues: CASSSGGREGIDNEQFF. The V call is TRBV11-3, the J call TRBJ2-1; D tentatively fits TRBD1 or TRBD2 (7 bases each). Germline V lookup: CDR1 SGHNT, CDR2 YENEEA. The CDR3 length is 17 residues. The V end was cut by 4 bases, the J end by 5 bases, with 21 bases between.

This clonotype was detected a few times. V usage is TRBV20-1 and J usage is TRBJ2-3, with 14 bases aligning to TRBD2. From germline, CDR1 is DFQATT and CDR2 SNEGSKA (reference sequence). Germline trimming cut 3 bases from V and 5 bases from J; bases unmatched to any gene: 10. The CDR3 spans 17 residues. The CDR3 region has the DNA TGCAGTGCTAGCCACCCGACTAGCGGGGGGGCTCTAGATACGCAGTATTTT. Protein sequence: CSASHPTSGGALDTQYF.

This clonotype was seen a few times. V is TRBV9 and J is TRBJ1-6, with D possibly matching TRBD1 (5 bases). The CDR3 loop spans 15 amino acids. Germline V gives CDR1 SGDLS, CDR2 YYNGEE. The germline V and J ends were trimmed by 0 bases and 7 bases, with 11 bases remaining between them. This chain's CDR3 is CASSVGWAGNSPLHF. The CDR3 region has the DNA TGTGCCAGCAGCGTAGGGTGGGCAGGGAATTCACCCCTCCACTTT.

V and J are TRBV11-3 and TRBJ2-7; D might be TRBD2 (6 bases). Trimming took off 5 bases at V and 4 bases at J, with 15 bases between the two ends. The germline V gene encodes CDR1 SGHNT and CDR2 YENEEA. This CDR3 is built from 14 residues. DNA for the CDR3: TGTGCCAGCAGCCGCGGGGCAAACAATTACGAGCAGTACTTC. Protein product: CASSRGANNYEQYF.

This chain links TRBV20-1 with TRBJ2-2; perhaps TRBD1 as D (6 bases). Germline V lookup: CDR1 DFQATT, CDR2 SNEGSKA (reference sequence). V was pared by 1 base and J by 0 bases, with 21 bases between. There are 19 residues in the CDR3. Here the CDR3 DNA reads TGCAGTGCTAGAGCTGCAGGGGCCCAATCCGGTCCGAACACCGGGGAGCTGTTTTTT. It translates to CSARAAGAQSGPNTGELFF.

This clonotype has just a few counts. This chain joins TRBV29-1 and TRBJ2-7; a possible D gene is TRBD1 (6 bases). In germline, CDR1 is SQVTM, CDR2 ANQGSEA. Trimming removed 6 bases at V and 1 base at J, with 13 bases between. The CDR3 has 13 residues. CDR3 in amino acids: CSVLDSSSYEQYF. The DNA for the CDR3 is TGCAGCGTCTTGGACAGCTCTTCCTACGAGCAGTACTTC.

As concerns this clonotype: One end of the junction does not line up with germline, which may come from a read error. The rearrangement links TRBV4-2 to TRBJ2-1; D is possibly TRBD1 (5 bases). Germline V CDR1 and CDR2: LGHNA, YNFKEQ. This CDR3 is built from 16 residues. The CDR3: CASSQDGANSYNEQFF. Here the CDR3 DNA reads TGTGCGAGCAGCCAAGATGGGGCGAACTCCTACAATGAGCAGTTCTTC.

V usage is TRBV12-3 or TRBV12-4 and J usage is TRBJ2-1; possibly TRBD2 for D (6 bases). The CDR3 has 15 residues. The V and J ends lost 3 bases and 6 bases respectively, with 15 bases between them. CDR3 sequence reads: CASSFTSPTGNEQFF. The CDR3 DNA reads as TGTGCCAGCAGTTTTACTAGCCCCACGGGCAATGAGCAGTTCTTC.

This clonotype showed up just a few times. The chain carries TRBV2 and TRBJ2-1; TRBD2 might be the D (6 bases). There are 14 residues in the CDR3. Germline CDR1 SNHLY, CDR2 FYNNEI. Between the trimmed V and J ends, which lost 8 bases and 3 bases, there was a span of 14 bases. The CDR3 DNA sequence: TGTGCCAGCGGGGGGACTGACCTCTACAATGAGCAGTTCTTC. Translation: CASGGTDLYNEQFF.

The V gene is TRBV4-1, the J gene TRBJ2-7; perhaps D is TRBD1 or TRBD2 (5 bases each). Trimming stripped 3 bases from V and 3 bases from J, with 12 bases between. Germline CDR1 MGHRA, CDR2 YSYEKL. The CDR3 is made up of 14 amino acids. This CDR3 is CASSQTGRNYEQYF. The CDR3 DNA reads TGCGCCAGCAGCCAGACGGGACGGAACTACGAGCAGTACTTC.

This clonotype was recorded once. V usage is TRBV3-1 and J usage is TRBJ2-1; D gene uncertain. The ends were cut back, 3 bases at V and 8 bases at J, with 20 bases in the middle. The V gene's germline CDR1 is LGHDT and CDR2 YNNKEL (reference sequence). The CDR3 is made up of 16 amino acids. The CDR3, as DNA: TGTGCCAGCAGCCACCTGTCCTTGTTGGGATCGGATGAGCAGTTCTTC. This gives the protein CASSHLSLLGSDEQFF.

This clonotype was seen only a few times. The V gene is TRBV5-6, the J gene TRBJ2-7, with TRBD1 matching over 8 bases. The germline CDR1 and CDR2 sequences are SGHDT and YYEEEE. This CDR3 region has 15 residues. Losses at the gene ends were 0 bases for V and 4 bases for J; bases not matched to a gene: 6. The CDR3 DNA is TGTGCCAGCAGCTTGGTGGCAGGGGGCTATTACGAGCAGTACTTC. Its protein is CASSLVAGGYYEQYF.

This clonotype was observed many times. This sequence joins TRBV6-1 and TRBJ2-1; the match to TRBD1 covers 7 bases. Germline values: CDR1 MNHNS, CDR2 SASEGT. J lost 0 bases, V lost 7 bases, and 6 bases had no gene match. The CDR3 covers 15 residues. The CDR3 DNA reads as TGTGCCAGCAATGGGCAGGGGGACTCCTACAATGAGCAGTTCTTC. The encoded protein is CASNGQGDSYNEQFF.

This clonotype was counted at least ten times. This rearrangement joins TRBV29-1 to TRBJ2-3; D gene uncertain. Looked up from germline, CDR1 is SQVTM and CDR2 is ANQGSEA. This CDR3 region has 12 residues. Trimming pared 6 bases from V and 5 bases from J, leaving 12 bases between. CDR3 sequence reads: CSVGLSGDTQYF. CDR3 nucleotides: TGCAGCGTGGGCCTATCGGGAGATACGCAGTATTTT.

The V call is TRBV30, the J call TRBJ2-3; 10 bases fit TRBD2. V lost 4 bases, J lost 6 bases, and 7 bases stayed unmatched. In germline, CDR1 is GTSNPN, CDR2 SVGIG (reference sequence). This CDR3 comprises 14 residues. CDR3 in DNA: TGTGCCTGGACCATAGCGGGGGGATTCGATACGCAGTATTTT. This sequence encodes CAWTIAGGFDTQYF.

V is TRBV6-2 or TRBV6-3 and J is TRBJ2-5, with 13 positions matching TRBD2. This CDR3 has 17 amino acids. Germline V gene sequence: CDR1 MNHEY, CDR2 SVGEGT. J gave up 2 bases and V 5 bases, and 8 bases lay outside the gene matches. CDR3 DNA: TGTGCCAGCAGTCCGCGACTAGCGGGGGGATTACAAGAGACCCAGTACTTC. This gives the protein CASSPRLAGGLQETQYF.

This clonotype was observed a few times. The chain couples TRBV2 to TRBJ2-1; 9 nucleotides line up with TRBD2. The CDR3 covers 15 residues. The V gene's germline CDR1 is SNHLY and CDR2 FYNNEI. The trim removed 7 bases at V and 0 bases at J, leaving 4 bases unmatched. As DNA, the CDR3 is TGTGCCAGCACTAGCGGGGATACCTCCTACAATGAGCAGTTCTTC. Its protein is CASTSGDTSYNEQFF.

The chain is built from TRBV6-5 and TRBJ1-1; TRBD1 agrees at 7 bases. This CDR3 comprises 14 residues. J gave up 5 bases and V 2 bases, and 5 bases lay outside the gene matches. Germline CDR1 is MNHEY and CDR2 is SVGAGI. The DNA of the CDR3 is TGTGCCAGCAGTTACCGAAGGACAGGTACTGAAGCTTTCTTT. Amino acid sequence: CASSYRRTGTEAFF.

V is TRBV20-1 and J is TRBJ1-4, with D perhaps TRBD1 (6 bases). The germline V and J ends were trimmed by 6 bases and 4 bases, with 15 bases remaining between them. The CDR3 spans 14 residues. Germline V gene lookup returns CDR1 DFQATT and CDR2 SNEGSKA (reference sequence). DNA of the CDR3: TGCAGTGCCGGTGCGGGACACCTTAATGAAAAACTGTTTTTT. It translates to CSAGAGHLNEKLFF.

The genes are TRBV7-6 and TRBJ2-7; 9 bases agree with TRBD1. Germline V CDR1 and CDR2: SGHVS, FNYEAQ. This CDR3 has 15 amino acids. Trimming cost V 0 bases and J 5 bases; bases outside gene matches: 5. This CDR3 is CASSLAVGQGHEQYF. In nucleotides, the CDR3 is TGTGCCAGCAGCTTAGCGGTGGGACAGGGCCACGAGCAGTACTTC.

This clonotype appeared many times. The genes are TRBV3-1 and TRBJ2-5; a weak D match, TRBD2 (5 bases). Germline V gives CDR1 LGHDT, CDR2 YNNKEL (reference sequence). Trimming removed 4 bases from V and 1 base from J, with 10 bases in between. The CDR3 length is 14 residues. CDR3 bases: TGTGCCAGCAGCCTCAGCGGTCCCCAAGAGACCCAGTACTTC. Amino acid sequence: CASSLSGPQETQYF.

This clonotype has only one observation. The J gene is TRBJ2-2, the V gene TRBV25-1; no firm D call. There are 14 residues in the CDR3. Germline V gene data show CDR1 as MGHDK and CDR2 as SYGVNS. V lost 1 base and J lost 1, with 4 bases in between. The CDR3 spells CASSESENTGELFF. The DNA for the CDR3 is TGTGCCAGCAGTGAATCCGAGAACACCGGGGAGCTGTTTTTT.

The CDR3 is CASSLVGVEQYF. In DNA, the CDR3 is TGCGCCAGCAGCTTGGTTGGGGTCGAGCAGTACTTC. The J gene is TRBJ2-7, the V gene TRBV5-1; D not certain. CDR3 length: 12 residues. The germline CDR1 and CDR2 sequences are SGHRS and YFSETQ. Trimming removed 0 bases at V and 6 bases at J, with 7 bases between.

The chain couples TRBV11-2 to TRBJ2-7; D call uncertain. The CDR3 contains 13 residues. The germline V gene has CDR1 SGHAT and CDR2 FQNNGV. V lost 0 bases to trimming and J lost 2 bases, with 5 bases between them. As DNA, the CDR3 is TGTGCCAGCAGCTTAGATATACCCTACGAGCAGTACTTC. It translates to CASSLDIPYEQYF. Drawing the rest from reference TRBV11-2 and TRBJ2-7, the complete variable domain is EAGVAQSPRYKIIEKRQSVAFWCNPISGHATLYWYQQILGQGPKLLIQFQNNGVVDDSQLPKDRFSAERLKGVDSTLKIQPAKLEDSAVYLCASSLDIPYEQYFGPGTRLTVT.

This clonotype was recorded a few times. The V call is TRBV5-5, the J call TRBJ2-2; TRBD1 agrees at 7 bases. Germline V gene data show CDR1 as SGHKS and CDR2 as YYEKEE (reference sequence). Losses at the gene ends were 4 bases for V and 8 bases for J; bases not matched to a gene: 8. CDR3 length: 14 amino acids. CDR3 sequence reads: CASSAWDRAGELFF. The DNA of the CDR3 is TGTGCCAGCAGCGCCTGGGACAGAGCTGGGGAGCTGTTTTTT. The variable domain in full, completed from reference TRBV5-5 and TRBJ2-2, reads DAGVTQSPTHLIKTRGQQVTLRCSPISGHKSVSWYQQVLGQGPQFIFQYYEKEERGRGNFPDRFSARQFPNYSSELNVNALLLGDSALYLCASSAWDRAGELFFGEGSRLTVL.